The 28 T cell receptor beta chains given below trace back to one sample, sequenced in a study of T cell changes during pregnancy in multiple sclerosis. Clones were read by immunoSEQ multiplex PCR, and TCRdb kept only the in-frame ones, dropping some. The profile covers about 86,000 clones, with around 93% appearing a single time and roughly 2% taken by the ten largest. The sample here was peripheral blood, taken in the first trimester of pregnancy. These receptors were obtained from a female donor in good health, enrolled as a control in a pregnancy study.

V is TRBV4-1 and J is TRBJ1-4; the match to TRBD1 covers 9 bases. V lost 2 bases and J lost 0; bases outside the gene matches: 4. The CDR3 extends over 17 amino acids. Germline CDR1 and CDR2: MGHRA and YSYEKL. The CDR3 is CASSQQGQGATNEKLFF. As DNA, the CDR3 is TGCGCCAGCAGCCAACAGGGACAGGGAGCAACTAATGAAAAACTGTTTTTT.

This chain connects TRBV4-3 to TRBJ2-4, with unresolved D. Trimming removed 0 bases from V and 0 bases from J, with 12 bases in between. This CDR3 spans 17 amino acids. Germline CDR1 reads LGHNA; CDR2 reads YSLEER. CDR3 DNA: TGCGCCAGCAGCCAAGAACCCCTGGCCCCAGCCAAAAACATTCAGTACTTC. Protein sequence: CASSQEPLAPAKNIQYF.

The J gene is TRBJ1-2, the V gene TRBV18; weak D call: TRBD1 (5 bases). V lost 3 bases and J lost 7, with 15 bases in between. Germline V gene sequence: CDR1 KGHSH, CDR2 LQKENI. The CDR3 is 14 residues long. CDR3 DNA: TGTGCCAGCTCACCGAGGCCAGGGTCGTCTGGCTACACCTTC. Its protein is CASSPRPGSSGYTF.

The CDR3 spells CSVGKGDYGYTF. CDR3 DNA sequence: TGCAGCGTTGGGAAGGGAGACTATGGCTACACCTTC. The rearrangement uses TRBV29-1 and TRBJ1-2; D is uncertain. This CDR3 comprises 12 residues. Germline CDR1 is SQVTM and CDR2 is ANQGSEA. V lost 4 bases, J lost 3 bases, and 9 bases lay in between.

The chain joins TRBV7-2 to TRBJ1-3; no clear D gene. The germline CDR1 and CDR2 sequences are SGHTA and FQGNSA. The CDR3 loop spans 14 amino acids. Trimming took off 1 base at V and 4 bases at J, with 8 bases between the two ends. The CDR3, as DNA: TGTGCCAGCAGCTTAGAGCGAGGAGGAAACACCATATATTTT. This encodes CASSLERGGNTIYF.

V is TRBV9 and J is TRBJ2-2; D might be TRBD1 (6 bases). The CDR3 has 15 residues. V was trimmed by 0 bases and J by 2 bases, leaving 8 bases between them. Germline values: CDR1 SGDLS, CDR2 YYNGEE. The CDR3, as DNA: TGTGCCAGCAGCGTAGAGGGGACAAACACCGGGGAGCTGTTTTTT. Translated: CASSVEGTNTGELFF.

The rearrangement joins TRBV27 to TRBJ2-3, with D uncertain. CDR3 length: 11 residues. Germline lookup yields CDR1 MNHEY and CDR2 SMNVEV (reference sequence). The V gene lost 8 bases and the J gene lost 1 base, with 4 bases spanning the gap. In nucleotides, the CDR3 is TGTGCCAGCGGCCGCACAGATACGCAGTATTTT. This encodes CASGRTDTQYF.

The chain has TRBV20-1 and TRBJ1-3; D remains unclear. V was trimmed by 4 bases and J by 8 bases, leaving 9 bases between them. Germline CDR1 reads DFQATT; CDR2 reads SNEGSKA (reference sequence). This CDR3 region has 11 residues. Here the CDR3 DNA reads TGCAGTGCTACCTTTCGGGACACCATATATTTT. It is translated as CSATFRDTIYF.

The J gene is TRBJ1-1, the V gene TRBV5-1; possibly TRBD1 for D (5 bases). The CDR3 spans 19 residues. Germline CDR1 SGHRS, CDR2 YFSETQ. V lost 6 bases and J 1 base, leaving 28 bases between the germline ends. The CDR3 DNA reads as TGCGCCAGCACTCGAGGCGGGACGGCGATAACGCCAAAGAACACTGAAGCTTTCTTT. This sequence encodes CASTRGGTAITPKNTEAFF.

V is TRBV7-3 and J is TRBJ2-1; 7 nucleotides line up with TRBD2. The CDR3 runs to 13 residues. CDR1 is SGHTA, CDR2 FQGTGA, per germline. Trimming at V came to 5 bases and at J to 9 bases, leaving 7 bases not matched to a gene. The CDR3 DNA reads as TGTGCCAGCAGCCCATGGGGGGGTGCTGAGCAGTTCTTC. Translation gives CASSPWGGAEQFF.

The rearrangement joins TRBV5-8 to TRBJ1-5; 8 positions match TRBD1. The CDR3 is 14 residues long. J lost 8 bases, V lost 4 bases, and 8 bases had no gene match. CDR1 and CDR2 from the germline V gene are SGHTS and YDEGEE. In DNA form, the CDR3 reads TGTGCCAGCAGCGCGGACAGGGTTGATGAGCCCCAGCATTTT. It encodes CASSADRVDEPQHF.

The rearrangement joins TRBV4-3 to TRBJ1-6; D might be TRBD1 (6 bases). The CDR3 contains 17 residues. Trimming took 0 bases from V and 8 from J, leaving 17 bases between them. CDR1 is LGHNA, CDR2 YSLEER, per germline. The chain's CDR3 is CASSQEGTSLSDSPLHF. The DNA of the CDR3 is TGCGCCAGCAGCCAAGAAGGGACATCGCTTTCGGATTCACCCCTCCACTTT.

The rearrangement links TRBV30 to TRBJ1-2; 8 bases fit TRBD1. Per the germline V gene, CDR1 is GTSNPN and CDR2 is SVGIG (reference sequence). CDR3 length: 13 residues. Trimming took 1 base from V and 8 from J; bases not matched to a gene: 6. Here the CDR3 DNA reads TGTGCCTGGAGTGAACGGACAGGGAACGGCTACACCTTC. Its translation: CAWSERTGNGYTF.

The J gene is TRBJ1-5, the V gene TRBV15, with D perhaps matching TRBD1 (6 bases). This CDR3 is 13 amino acids long. The germline V gene has CDR1 LNHNV and CDR2 YYDKDF (reference sequence). The CDR3 DNA is TGTGCGACCCAGGGGAGAAGCAATCAGCCCCAGCATTTT. This translates into CATQGRSNQPQHF. Using reference TRBV15 and TRBJ1-5 for the parts outside the CDR3, the full variable domain is DAMVIQNPRYQVTQFGKPVTLSCSQTLNHNVMYWYQQKSSQAPKLLFHYYDKDFNNEADTPDNFQSRRPNTSFCFLDIRSPGLGDTAMYLCATQGRSNQPQHFGDGTRLSIL.

This clone has only one observation. The chain uses TRBV2 and TRBJ1-2, with 8 bases identical to TRBD1. V dropped 11 bases and J dropped 4; count of bases not matched to a gene: 9. The germline CDR1 and CDR2 sequences are SNHLY and FYNNEI. CDR3 size: 13 residues. The CDR3 reads CAGTGDPAYGYTF. DNA of the CDR3: TGTGCCGGGACAGGTGACCCCGCCTATGGCTACACCTTC.

The rearrangement joins TRBV18 to TRBJ2-3, with no clear D. The CDR3 spans 12 residues. The V end was cut by 4 bases, the J end by 6 bases, with 8 bases between. From germline, CDR1 is KGHSH and CDR2 LQKENI. CDR3 coding DNA: TGTGCCAGCTCACTCCAGTGGGATACGCAGTATTTT. This translates into CASSLQWDTQYF.

The chain combines TRBV19 with TRBJ1-3; D is perhaps TRBD1 (5 bases). V dropped 5 bases and J dropped 3 bases, with 11 bases sitting between them. Looked up from germline, CDR1 is LNHDA and CDR2 is SQIVND (reference sequence). The CDR3 consists of 14 residues. Here the CDR3 DNA reads TGTGCCAGTAGTCCGTCGACAGTTGGAAACACCATATATTTT. Translating gives CASSPSTVGNTIYF.

V and J are TRBV5-1 and TRBJ1-6; TRBD1 matches 7 bases. V dropped 4 bases and J dropped 6; count of bases not matched to a gene: 10. Per germline, CDR1 SGHRS and CDR2 YFSETQ. The CDR3 extends over 16 amino acids. CDR3 bases: TGCGCCAGCAGCCCCCGGGACAGCTACGTTAATTCACCCCTCCACTTT. Its translation: CASSPRDSYVNSPLHF.

The V and J genes are TRBV11-3 and TRBJ2-7; a weak D match, TRBD2 (6 bases). The CDR3 is 13 amino acids. V lost 3 bases, J lost 0 bases, and 6 bases lay in between. Germline V gene data show CDR1 as SGHNT and CDR2 as YENEEA. The DNA of the CDR3 is TGTGCCAGCAGCTTCGGGGGCTCCTACGAGCAGTACTTC. Its translation: CASSFGGSYEQYF.

The V call is TRBV4-3, the J call TRBJ1-2; a weak D match, TRBD1 (6 bases). This CDR3 has 14 amino acids. Germline loops: CDR1 LGHNA, CDR2 YSLEER. Between the trimmed V and J ends, which lost 4 bases and 8 bases, there was a span of 17 bases. The CDR3 region has the DNA TGCGCCAGCAGCCCCTCCAGGACAGACGGAGGCTACACCTTC. Translation gives CASSPSRTDGGYTF.

This clone has only one observation. The V and J genes are TRBV7-9 and TRBJ2-2, with no clear D. V lost 9 bases to trimming and J lost 8 bases, with 10 bases between them. CDR3 length equals 11 residues. The germline CDR1 and CDR2 sequences are SEHNR and FQNEAQ (reference sequence). CDR3 region: CASSFAGELFF. The CDR3 DNA is TGTGCCAGTTCCTTTGCGGGGGAGCTGTTTTTT.

This rearrangement joins TRBV19 to TRBJ2-3, with D maybe TRBD2 (5 bases). Trimming took 6 bases from V and 2 from J, leaving 12 bases between them. In germline, CDR1 is LNHDA, CDR2 SQIVND (reference sequence). The CDR3 runs to 14 residues. The DNA for the CDR3 is TGTGCCAGTAGGGATACGGGAAACACAGATACGCAGTATTTT. This codes for CASRDTGNTDTQYF.

V gene TRBV30 combines with J gene TRBJ1-6, with a possible D match to TRBD1 (5 bases). The CDR3 runs to 17 residues. V lost 3 bases and J 1 base, leaving 16 bases between the germline ends. Germline V gene data show CDR1 as GTSNPN and CDR2 as SVGIG (reference sequence). In DNA, the CDR3 is TGTGCCTGGAGAGCCAGGGCAATCGAATCCTATAATTCACCCCTCCACTTT. Translation: CAWRARAIESYNSPLHF.

The CDR3 sequence is CASSSIAQETQYF. In DNA, the CDR3 is TGTGCCAGCAGTTCCATAGCGCAAGAGACCCAGTACTTC. This chain joins TRBV7-8 and TRBJ2-5, with a weak D call TRBD2 (5 bases). Germline V CDR1 and CDR2: SGHVS, FQNEAQ. Trimming pared 6 bases from V and 2 bases from J, leaving 10 bases between. This CDR3 comprises 13 residues.

The chain couples TRBV4-2 to TRBJ2-3; 11 bases match TRBD2. Trimming removed 0 bases from V and 2 bases from J; junction bases left unmatched: 1. Germline CDR1 LGHNA, CDR2 YNFKEQ. The CDR3 contains 16 residues. CDR3 region: CASSQDSGGVTDTQYF. The CDR3 DNA is TGTGCCAGCAGCCAAGATAGCGGGGGGGTCACAGATACGCAGTATTTT.

The J gene is TRBJ1-3, the V gene TRBV2; D ambiguous. The germline V and J ends were trimmed by 7 bases and 0 bases, with 7 bases remaining between them. This CDR3 has 13 amino acids. Germline V gives CDR1 SNHLY, CDR2 FYNNEI. The CDR3 is CASTFRSGNTIYF. The CDR3 DNA sequence: TGTGCCAGCACCTTCCGCTCTGGAAACACCATATATTTT.

This rearrangement joins TRBV6-5 to TRBJ2-3; D is uncertain. Deletions cut 10 bases from V and 6 bases from J, with 14 bases between. The CDR3 covers 12 residues. Germline V gene sequence: CDR1 MNHEY, CDR2 SVGAGI. This CDR3 reads CATSPTGDTQYF. For the CDR3, the DNA is TGTGCCACCTCACCTACCGGGGATACGCAGTATTTT.

J is TRBJ2-7 and V is TRBV28, with 12 positions matching TRBD2. The CDR3 extends over 13 amino acids. Germline CDR1 MDHEN, CDR2 SYDVKM. V dropped 10 bases and J dropped 2; count of bases not matched to a gene: 3. The CDR3 loop is CATLAGGPYEQYF. In DNA form, the CDR3 reads TGTGCCACACTAGCGGGGGGACCCTACGAGCAGTACTTC.